These 21 T cell receptor beta chains originate from one sample sequenced in a study of blood T cell repertoires in COVID-19 (dated by TCRdb to 2018 to 2021). Receptor amplification or capture employed the immunoSEQ multiplex PCR assay. TCRdb took this table from immuneACCESS and kept in-frame rearrangements with V and J called. Such tables lack part of the clones; where checked against another copy, unresolved V genes explain under half of the gap, and the rest is unexplained. The sample table contains about 330,000 clones; only one count was recorded for about 82% of them. Around 1.5% of the sample belongs to the ten largest clones. The sequenced sample consisted of peripheral blood. These receptors all come from a woman in her fifties or sixties with acute or convalescent COVID-19.

This clone was seen just once. V gene TRBV19 combines with J gene TRBJ1-2, with TRBD1 as a possible D gene (5 bases). CDR1 and CDR2 from the germline V gene are LNHDA and SQIVND (reference sequence). The CDR3 contains 16 residues. V shed 4 bases and J shed 4 bases, with 19 bases lying between them. CDR3 region: CASSNLGGDGIYGYTF. CDR3 coding DNA: TGTGCCAGTAGTAATTTGGGAGGGGATGGAATCTATGGCTACACCTTC.

This chain links TRBV5-1 with TRBJ1-4; TRBD1 matches 7 bases. With V trimmed by 4 bases and J by 7 bases, 7 bases remained unmatched. The CDR3 covers 14 residues. The germline CDR1 and CDR2 sequences are SGHRS and YFSETQ. The chain's CDR3 is CASSTGEGTEKLFF. CDR3 bases: TGCGCCAGCAGCACAGGGGAAGGGACTGAAAAACTGTTTTTT.

V is TRBV19 and J is TRBJ1-1; 7 nucleotides line up with TRBD1. Germline loops: CDR1 LNHDA, CDR2 SQIVND (reference sequence). CDR3 length equals 15 residues. The ends lost 6 bases at V and 4 bases at J; junction bases unmatched: 11. CDR3 nucleotide sequence: TGTGCCAGTAGCCCGACAGGGAAGGGCGGCACTGAAGCTTTCTTT. Its translation is CASSPTGKGGTEAFF.

The chain combines TRBV12-3 or TRBV12-4 with TRBJ1-1; the D is unclear. This CDR3 region has 11 residues. The V gene lost 3 bases and the J gene lost 7 bases, with 6 bases spanning the gap. The CDR3 nucleotides are TGTGCCAGCAGTTTTTTCGGTGAAGCTTTCTTT. This gives the protein CASSFFGEAFF.

The rearrangement uses TRBV28 and TRBJ2-1; a possible D gene is TRBD1 (5 bases). V lost 2 bases to trimming and J lost 7 bases, with 15 bases between them. From germline, CDR1 is MDHEN and CDR2 SYDVKM. The CDR3 runs 15 residues. CDR3 sequence: CASSLDGAGVNEQFF. CDR3 coding DNA: TGTGCCAGCAGTTTAGATGGGGCTGGGGTTAATGAGCAGTTCTTC.

The chain carries TRBV30 and TRBJ2-1; 8 bases map to TRBD1. Germline CDR1 is GTSNPN and CDR2 is SVGIG (reference sequence). The V and J ends lost 5 bases and 5 bases, in that order; junction bases with no gene match: 8. This CDR3 has 14 amino acids. CDR3 DNA sequence: TGTGCCTGGGGCCGACAGGGGATAAACAATGAGCAGTTCTTC. Protein sequence: CAWGRQGINNEQFF.

The V gene is TRBV19, the J gene TRBJ2-3; TRBD2 aligns across 7 bases. The length of the CDR3 is 13 residues. V was pared by 7 bases and J by 5 bases, with 6 bases of the junction left unmatched. The germline V gene encodes CDR1 LNHDA and CDR2 SQIVND (reference sequence). Here the CDR3 reads CASTKAGEDTQYF. The CDR3 nucleotides are TGTGCCAGTACCAAGGCGGGGGAAGATACGCAGTATTTT.

The chain carries TRBV4-1 and TRBJ1-1, with D uncertain. This CDR3 has 15 amino acids. Deletions cut 6 bases from V and 3 bases from J, with 17 bases between. The germline V gene encodes CDR1 MGHRA and CDR2 YSYEKL. CDR3: CASSPPYGLDTEAFF. CDR3 DNA: TGCGCCAGCAGTCCCCCTTACGGGTTGGACACTGAAGCTTTCTTT.

This rearrangement joins TRBV7-2 to TRBJ2-7; D is possibly TRBD2 (6 bases). The germline V gene encodes CDR1 SGHTA and CDR2 FQGNSA. V lost 1 base to trimming and J lost 0 bases, with 10 bases between them. The CDR3 runs to 15 residues. This CDR3 reads CASSLVGGTSYEQYF. The CDR3 coding sequence is TGTGCCAGCAGCTTAGTGGGGGGTACCTCCTACGAGCAGTACTTC.

The chain carries TRBV3-1 (or the pseudogene TRBV3-2) and TRBJ1-3; D is uncertain. This CDR3 is 13 amino acids long. The V end lost 1 base, the J end lost 4 bases, and 5 bases lay between the germline ends. The germline V gene has CDR1 LGHDT and CDR2 YNNKEL (reference sequence). The CDR3 here is CASSQVAGNTIYF. Here the CDR3 DNA reads TGTGCCAGCAGCCAAGTAGCAGGAAACACCATATATTTT.

The rearrangement joins TRBV4-3 to TRBJ2-7; D is undetermined. In germline, CDR1 is LGHNA, CDR2 YSLEER. Between the trimmed V and J ends, which lost 3 bases and 0 bases, there was a span of 12 bases. This CDR3 is built from 15 residues. The CDR3 DNA follows: TGCGCCAGCAGCCAGCCGACTCTCCCCTCCTACGAGCAGTACTTC. Protein product: CASSQPTLPSYEQYF.

This clone was counted between two and nine times. The chain links TRBV28 to TRBJ1-5, with a possible D match to TRBD1 (5 bases). Trimming took off 4 bases at V and 2 bases at J, with 18 bases between the two ends. The germline V gene has CDR1 MDHEN and CDR2 SYDVKM. This CDR3 is 17 amino acids long. The CDR3 DNA sequence: TGTGCCAGCAGTTCTGGGGCCATGGGGTCGGGCAATCAGCCCCAGCATTTT. Its protein is CASSSGAMGSGNQPQHF.

This sequence joins TRBV13 and TRBJ1-2; TRBD1 agrees at 7 bases. V gave up 5 bases and J gave up 4 bases; unmatched junction bases: 13. This CDR3 is 16 amino acids long. CDR1 is PRHDT, CDR2 FYEKMQ, per germline (reference sequence). The CDR3 sequence: CASSPNTDRNFYGYTF. CDR3 sequence (DNA): TGTGCCAGCAGCCCGAACACGGACAGGAACTTCTATGGCTACACCTTC.

V is TRBV14 and J is TRBJ2-1; tentative D call: TRBD2 (6 bases). The CDR3 runs to 15 residues. V lost 3 bases and J 2 bases, leaving 11 bases between the germline ends. The germline V gene encodes CDR1 SGHDN and CDR2 FVKESK. CDR3 loop: CASSQLGRPYNEQFF. In DNA form, the CDR3 reads TGTGCCAGCAGCCAGTTGGGGAGGCCCTACAATGAGCAGTTCTTC.

This sequence joins TRBV7-9 and TRBJ2-1; no firm D call. This CDR3 is 13 amino acids long. V lost 5 bases to trimming and J lost 9 bases, with 14 bases between them. The germline CDR1 and CDR2 sequences are SEHNR and FQNEAQ (reference sequence). The CDR3 here is CASSPARVGEQFF. The CDR3 bases are TGTGCCAGCAGCCCAGCCCGGGTGGGTGAGCAGTTCTTC.

The chain links TRBV4-1 to TRBJ2-7; D possibly corresponds to TRBD1 (6 bases). Between the trimmed V and J ends, which lost 0 bases and 3 bases, there was a span of 21 bases. The CDR3 spans 18 residues. Germline lookup yields CDR1 MGHRA and CDR2 YSYEKL. CDR3: CASSQDWTPGQLSYEQYF. The CDR3 region has the DNA TGCGCCAGCAGCCAAGATTGGACTCCGGGACAATTAAGCTACGAGCAGTACTTC.

The chain uses TRBV7-2 and TRBJ2-7, with TRBD2 matching over 8 bases. The CDR3 is made up of 14 amino acids. V shed 5 bases, J shed 3 bases, and the junction held 6 bases outside the gene matches. CDR1 and CDR2 from the germline V gene are SGHTA and FQGNSA. In DNA form, the CDR3 reads TGTGCCAGCAGCCGGGGGGGCGGGAACTACGAGCAGTACTTC. Its protein is CASSRGGGNYEQYF.

The V and J genes are TRBV5-4 and TRBJ2-7; unclear D gene. Germline V gives CDR1 SGHNT, CDR2 YYREEE (reference sequence). Trimming removed 3 bases at V and 2 bases at J, with 12 bases between. The length of the CDR3 is 14 residues. The CDR3 here is CASSSPNSPYEQYF. The CDR3 coding sequence is TGTGCCAGCAGCTCCCCAAATAGCCCCTACGAGCAGTACTTC.

In nucleotides, the CDR3 is TGTGCCAGCAGTTTCCACGGACTGGCTCAATACGAGCAGTACTTC. It encodes CASSFHGLAQYEQYF. J is TRBJ2-7 and V is TRBV27; perhaps TRBD2 as D (5 bases). The V and J ends lost 3 bases and 4 bases respectively, with 16 bases between them. Germline V lookup: CDR1 MNHEY, CDR2 SMNVEV (reference sequence). The CDR3 loop spans 15 amino acids.

V and J are TRBV10-3 and TRBJ1-2; 8 nucleotides line up with TRBD1. CDR1 and CDR2 (germline): ENHRY, SYGVKD. The CDR3 is made up of 16 amino acids. With V trimmed by 3 bases and J by 4 bases, 10 bases remained unmatched. As DNA, the CDR3 is TGTGCCATCAGTGACAAGACAGGGGAGTTGAGCTATGGCTACACCTTC. It translates to CAISDKTGELSYGYTF.

The V and J genes are TRBV30 and TRBJ2-2, with TRBD1 matching 12 bases. This CDR3 has 15 residues. Germline CDR1 is GTSNPN and CDR2 is SVGIG (reference sequence). V lost 4 bases, J lost 12 bases, and 12 bases stayed unmatched. CDR3 DNA sequence: TGTGCCTGGACAAACCGGGACAGGGGGCCCCGCAAGCTGTTTTTT. Protein: CAWTNRDRGPRKLFF.